This T cell receptor beta chain was recovered during a study of cytomegalovirus exposure and HLA in healthy donors. A word on this clone: What it recognizes is unknown.

Whole-study findings and limits: Follow-up analysis later connected one missense variant in DCLRE1C with trimming of TCR beta V- and J-genes. Most TCR sequences were uncommon, yet certain public TCRs appeared in many donors. In vitro work confirmed that a few CMV-associated chains recognize CMV antigens.

V dropped 0 bases and J dropped 5 bases, with 7 bases sitting between them. The germline gives CDR1 GTSNPN, CDR2 SVGIG (reference sequence). This CDR3 contains 12 residues. PCR employed 60 Vbeta and 13 Jbeta primers. The table came from immunoSEQ multiplex PCR; TCRdb's copy has only in-frame clones and leaves some out. The specimen's table records some 200,000 clones. The sequence derives from a man aged 30-40 years in good health and CMV-seronegative. Input material: PBMCs. This chain links TRBV30 with TRBJ2-5; maybe TRBD2 (5 bases). The CDR3 region is CAWSVPGETQYF. The CDR3 DNA reads as TGTGCCTGGAGTGTACCGGGGGAGACCCAGTACTTC.